The sequence of this TCR beta chain was determined in a study of cytomegalovirus exposure and HLA in healthy donors. Study information: For the approximately 420 genotyped donors, 65% to 90% fell within the Caucasian-associated ancestry cluster.

It was with 60 Vbeta and 13 Jbeta primers that the PCR ran. Sequenced by immunoSEQ multiplex PCR; TCRdb stores in-frame clones only, minus some. The sample yields over 150,000 clones, around 75% seen once. Study-wide findings and caveats: Among CMV-associated TCR beta chains, most appeared HLA-restricted in a later analysis. The likely explanation for a cluster of highly shared sequence variants was sequencing artifact. The authors enumerated over 150 TCR beta chains as linked to cytomegalovirus.

As concerns this clone: What it recognizes is unknown.

The ends lost 5 bases at V and 14 bases at J; junction bases unmatched: 8. Germline CDR1 SGHTA, CDR2 FQGTGA. This CDR3 has 13 amino acids. The sequenced sample consisted of PBMCs. The receptor was isolated from a male donor in good health and CMV-seronegative. The rearrangement links TRBV7-3 to TRBJ1-6; 8 nucleotides align to TRBD1. In nucleotides, the CDR3 is TGTGCCAGCAGCCCACATTTACAGGGGGCCCTCCACTTT. It yields the protein CASSPHLQGALHF.